This T cell receptor (beta chain) was recovered during a study of blood T cell repertoires in COVID-19. Libraries were prepared by immunoSEQ multiplex PCR; TCRdb keeps only in-frame clonotypes and omits some of them. Of 300,000 to 400,000 clones in the sample, 87% were seen once. The CDR3 spans 12 residues. Germline values: CDR1 LGHNA, CDR2 YNFKEQ. Deletions cut 3 bases from V and 6 bases from J, with 9 bases between. This TCR derives from a man aged 25 to 40 with COVID-19, enrolled during active disease. The chain combines TRBV4-2 with TRBJ2-7; possible D gene TRBD2, 5 bases. The sample was peripheral blood. CDR3 region: CASSHLASEQYF. CDR3 sequence (DNA): TGTGCCAGCAGCCACCTAGCAAGCGAGCAGTACTTC.